The next 23 T cell receptor beta chains were all read from a single sample in a study of regulatory T cells in long-lasting Graves disease. Sequencing libraries for TCR beta were prepared with iRepertoire HTBI primers and Arm-PCR of CDR3 regions. Using its own MiXCR run on the multiplex PCR reads, TCRdb lists one record per CDR3 protein. This table has more than 450,000 distinct CDR3 sequences, around 12% appearing once. Time point of the sample: newly diagnosed GD, antithyroid drugs for less than 3 months. The authors made the TCR library using RNA they extracted from PBMCs. This same sample was also part of a study on T cells in Graves' hyperthyroidism and ophthalmopathy.

This specimen was peripheral blood mononuclear cells (PBMCs), taken at new diagnosis, from a patient treated with antithyroid drugs. These receptors were obtained from a woman younger than 45 with Graves disease.

This clonotype showed up just a few times. This chain uses TRBV19 with TRBJ1-5; the D gene is possibly TRBD1 (5 bases). This CDR3 comprises 15 residues. CDR1 is LNHDA, CDR2 SQIVND, per germline (reference sequence). Trimming left V 6 bases short and J 7 bases short, with 19 bases between. The CDR3 coding sequence is TGTGCCAGTAGCCGAGACGGGGGGTCCAACCAGCCCCAGCATTTT. Translating gives CASSRDGGSNQPQHF. The variable domain in full, completed from reference TRBV19 and TRBJ1-5, reads DGGITQSPKYLFRKEGQNVTLSCEQNLNHDAMYWYRQDPGQGLRLIYYSQIVNDFQKGDIAEGYSVSREKKESFPLTVTSAQKNPTAFYLCASSRDGGSNQPQHFGDGTRLSIL.

This clonotype was seen at least ten times. V is TRBV19 and J is TRBJ2-7; 10 bases fit TRBD1. Germline CDR1 and CDR2: LNHDA and SQIVND (reference sequence). This CDR3 spans 16 amino acids. Losses at the gene ends were 2 bases for V and 4 bases for J; bases not matched to a gene: 8. The CDR3 DNA sequence: TGTGCCAGTAGTATAACCCGCGGGGACAGGGGATACGAGCAGTACTTC. Amino acid sequence: CASSITRGDRGYEQYF.

The chain uses TRBV6-2 or TRBV6-3 and TRBJ2-7, with 8 bases that match TRBD1. CDR1 is MNHEY and CDR2 is SVGEGT in the germline V gene. The CDR3 is made up of 16 amino acids. V lost 6 bases and J lost 6; bases outside the gene matches: 16. Here the CDR3 DNA reads TGTGCCAGCAGGTCCTCGGGTGGGACAGGTTCTTTCGAGCAGTACTTC. Its protein product is CASRSSGGTGSFEQYF.

The rearrangement uses TRBV7-9 and TRBJ1-2; 7 bases map to TRBD1. Germline-derived CDR1 and CDR2 are SEHNR and FQNEAQ (reference sequence). V gave up 2 bases and J gave up 4 bases; unmatched junction bases: 10. This CDR3 has 16 amino acids. The CDR3 bases are TGTGCCAGCAGCTTATTGGGGACAGAAGACATCTATGGCTACACCTTC. It codes for CASSLLGTEDIYGYTF.

This chain links TRBV11-2 with TRBJ2-7; TRBD2 agrees at 10 bases. This CDR3 is 16 amino acids long. Looked up from germline, CDR1 is SGHAT and CDR2 is FQNNGV. V lost 2 bases, J lost 3 bases, and 7 bases stayed unmatched. The CDR3 is CASSLFPTSGHYEQYF. CDR3 coding DNA: TGTGCCAGCAGCTTATTCCCGACTAGCGGGCACTACGAGCAGTACTTC.

As for this clonotype: A far larger clone differs by one base, so this is likely a read error. The rearrangement links TRBV2 to TRBJ2-5, with D tentatively TRBD1 (5 bases). The assigned J gene may be wrong: the sequence end matches TRBJ2-1 better. CDR3 length: 14 residues. Germline lookup yields CDR1 SNHLY and CDR2 FYNNEI. CDR3 coding DNA: TGTGCCAGCAGGTTCAGGGAAAGCGCCTACGAGCAGTTCTTC. This encodes CASRFRESAYEQFF.

Turning to this clonotype: This may arise from a read error, as a much more abundant clone is one base away. The rearrangement joins TRBV20-1 to TRBJ2-2; D not resolved. Per the germline V gene, CDR1 is DFQATT and CDR2 is SNEGSKA (reference sequence). The CDR3 contains 13 residues. CDR3 DNA sequence: TGCGGTGCTAGAGATCGCGTCACCGGGGAGCTGTTTTTT. Translation gives CGARDRVTGELFF.

This clonotype was detected only a few times. The rearrangement links TRBV4-1 to TRBJ1-5; tentative D call: TRBD1 (6 bases). This CDR3 is built from 17 residues. CDR1 and CDR2 from the germline V gene are MGHRA and YSYEKL. The CDR3 DNA reads TGCGCTATCCCCCAAATGGGGGGGCGGAGAAACAATCAGCCCCAGCATTTT. Translated, it gives CAIPQMGGRRNNQPQHF.

This clonotype was found many times. A read error may produce the germline difference seen at one junction end. This chain uses TRBV2 with TRBJ1-1; possibly TRBD1 for D (6 bases). Germline V gene sequence: CDR1 SNHLY, CDR2 FYNNEI. CDR3 size: 13 residues. As DNA, the CDR3 is TGTGCCGGCAGACAGGAGTCGAACACTGAAGCTTTCTTT. Translated: CAGRQESNTEAFF.

This clonotype has only a few counts. The chain carries TRBV19 and TRBJ1-4; D is unclear. This CDR3 has 15 amino acids. Germline V CDR1 and CDR2: LNHDA, SQIVND (reference sequence). V gave up 4 bases and J gave up 8 bases, with 17 bases separating them. The CDR3 DNA follows: TGTGCCAGTAGTACCCTATCAGGACGCGGGGAAAAACTGTTTTTT. Its protein is CASSTLSGRGEKLFF.

Many counts were recorded for this clonotype. This sequence joins TRBV30 and TRBJ1-2, with D perhaps matching TRBD1 (6 bases). CDR1 is GTSNPN, CDR2 SVGIG, per germline (reference sequence). Trimming took 3 bases from V and 8 from J, leaving 16 bases between them. CDR3 length: 13 amino acids. Here the CDR3 DNA reads TGTGCCTGGAGAGACTCCAACAGGGTCGGCTACACCTTC. The encoded protein is CAWRDSNRVGYTF.

This clonotype appeared many times. This chain links TRBV27 with TRBJ2-7; D remains unclear. From germline, CDR1 is MNHEY and CDR2 SMNVEV (reference sequence). V was shortened by 7 bases and J by 0 bases, with 22 bases between the two germline ends. CDR3 length: 17 amino acids. Here the CDR3 DNA reads TGTGCCAGCAACACCCGGGCCCGGACCCTTCTCTCCTACGAGCAGTACTTC. Amino acid sequence: CASNTRARTLLSYEQYF.

V gene TRBV29-1 combines with J gene TRBJ2-7, with TRBD2 identical over 9 bases. The CDR3 sequence is 14 residues long. Germline V gene sequence: CDR1 SQVTM, CDR2 ANQGSEA. Unmatched junction bases numbered 4, after V lost 4 bases and J lost 0 bases. CDR3 bases: TGCAGCGTTGTACTAGCGGGCCGCTCCTACGAGCAGTACTTC. It codes for CSVVLAGRSYEQYF.

This clonotype was recorded a few times. The junction departs from germline at one end; a sequencing error may be responsible. V usage is TRBV7-6 and J usage is TRBJ2-1; 8 positions agree with TRBD2. This CDR3 is 14 amino acids long. Germline assignment: CDR1 SGHVS and CDR2 FNYEAQ. The CDR3 region has the DNA TGTACCAGCAGCTCAAGGACTAGCATAGGTGAGCAGTTCTTC. This encodes CTSSSRTSIGEQFF.

This clonotype has just a few counts. This chain links TRBV6-1 with TRBJ1-6, with D tentatively TRBD1 (5 bases). Germline lookup yields CDR1 MNHNS and CDR2 SASEGT. The CDR3 spans 13 residues. Trimming left V 8 bases short and J 9 bases short, with 14 bases between. CDR3 coding DNA: TGTGCCAGCCGTCGGGGGACGGCTTCACCCCTCCACTTT. Its translation is CASRRGTASPLHF.

DNA for the CDR3: TGTGCCAGCAGCCCCGGGGGGCGCATTTACACTGAAGCTTTCTTT. It specifies CASSPGGRIYTEAFF. The chain couples TRBV9 to TRBJ1-1; TRBD1 is a possible D gene (6 bases). CDR1 and CDR2 (germline): SGDLS, YYNGEE. The CDR3 loop spans 15 amino acids. V lost 4 bases and J 3 bases, leaving 16 bases between the germline ends.

This clonotype was counted many times. The chain uses TRBV12-3 or TRBV12-4 and TRBJ2-1; the match to TRBD2 covers 15 bases. V lost 10 bases and J lost 7; bases outside the gene matches: 2. The CDR3 has 13 amino acids. The CDR3 loop reads CATGTSGGNEQFF. The CDR3 DNA follows: TGTGCCACCGGGACTAGCGGGGGGAATGAGCAGTTCTTC.

This clonotype was seen ten or more times. The chain couples TRBV11-2 to TRBJ2-7; no firm D call. CDR3 length: 13 amino acids. Germline V gene data show CDR1 as SGHAT and CDR2 as FQNNGV. Trimming shortened V by 5 bases and J by 3 bases, and 11 bases separated the two germline ends. The chain's CDR3 is CASSEVRIYEQYF. The CDR3 DNA is TGTGCCAGCAGCGAAGTGCGGATCTACGAGCAGTACTTC. The full variable domain, rest sourced from reference TRBV11-2 and TRBJ2-7, is EAGVAQSPRYKIIEKRQSVAFWCNPISGHATLYWYQQILGQGPKLLIQFQNNGVVDDSQLPKDRFSAERLKGVDSTLKIQPAKLEDSAVYLCASSEVRIYEQYFGPGTRLTVT.

This chain connects TRBV6-2 or TRBV6-3 to TRBJ2-7; 13 bases fit TRBD2. Trimming cost V 4 bases and J 2 bases; bases outside gene matches: 8. The germline V gene encodes CDR1 MNHEY and CDR2 SVGEGT. CDR3 length: 17 amino acids. The CDR3 DNA reads TGTGCCAGCAGTTGGGGACTAGCGGGAAGGGTCCCCTACGAGCAGTACTTC. Translated: CASSWGLAGRVPYEQYF.

This chain joins TRBV7-2 and TRBJ1-6; D is possibly TRBD1 (6 bases). Germline V gene data show CDR1 as SGHTA and CDR2 as FQGNSA. The V end was cut by 5 bases, the J end by 6 bases, with 14 bases between. This CDR3 is 15 amino acids long. As DNA, the CDR3 is TGTGCCAGCAGCCCCGAAGGACAGCCTAATTCACCCCTCCACTTT. It codes for CASSPEGQPNSPLHF.

This clonotype has a count of ten or more. V usage is TRBV28 and J usage is TRBJ2-2, with no clear D. V lost 4 bases and J lost 4, with 10 bases in between. Germline CDR1 and CDR2: MDHEN and SYDVKM. This CDR3 has 14 amino acids. CDR3 loop: CASSSPQLTGELFF. The CDR3 bases are TGTGCCAGCAGTTCCCCCCAGCTCACCGGGGAGCTGTTTTTT.

This clonotype was counted at least ten times. V is TRBV7-2 and J is TRBJ2-7; 9 positions match TRBD2. CDR1 SGHTA and CDR2 FQGNSA come from the germline V gene. After removal of 1 base from V and 0 bases from J, the junction contained 7 bases not matched to a gene. The CDR3 has 17 residues. CDR3 nucleotides: TGTGCCAGCAGCTTAGTAGGAGCGGGAGGACACTCCTACGAGCAGTACTTC. This sequence encodes CASSLVGAGGHSYEQYF.

The rearrangement links TRBV7-2 to TRBJ2-1; the match to TRBD1 covers 9 bases. Losses at the gene ends were 3 bases for V and 7 bases for J; bases not matched to a gene: 7. This CDR3 contains 15 residues. Germline V gives CDR1 SGHTA, CDR2 FQGNSA. CDR3 protein: CASSFWTGAGNEQFF. For the CDR3, the DNA is TGTGCCAGCAGCTTTTGGACAGGGGCGGGGAATGAGCAGTTCTTC.